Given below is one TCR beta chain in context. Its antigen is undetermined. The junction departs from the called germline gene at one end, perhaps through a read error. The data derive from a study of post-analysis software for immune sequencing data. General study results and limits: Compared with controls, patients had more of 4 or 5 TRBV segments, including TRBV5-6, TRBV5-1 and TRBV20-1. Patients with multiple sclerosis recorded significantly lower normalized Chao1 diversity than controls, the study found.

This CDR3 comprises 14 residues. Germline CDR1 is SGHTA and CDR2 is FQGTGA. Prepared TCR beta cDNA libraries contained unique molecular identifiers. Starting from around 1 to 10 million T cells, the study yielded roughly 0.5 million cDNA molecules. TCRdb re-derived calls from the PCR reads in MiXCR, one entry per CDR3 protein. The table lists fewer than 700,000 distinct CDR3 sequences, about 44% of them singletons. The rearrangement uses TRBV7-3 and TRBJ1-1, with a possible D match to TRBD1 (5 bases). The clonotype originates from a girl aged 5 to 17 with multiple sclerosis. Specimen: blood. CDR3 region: CASRQREGNTEAFF. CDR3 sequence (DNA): TGTGCCAGCCGTCAGAGGGAGGGGAACACTGAGGCTTTCTTT.